This paragraph reports one T cell receptor beta chain. The antigen remains undetermined. These data originate in a study of T cell responses to AZD1222 COVID-19 vaccine. Study-level findings and limits: Among the donors, most were white British and more were female, and clonal diversity was possibly underestimated.

The CDR3 is 14 amino acids. Libraries were prepared by immunoSEQ multiplex PCR; TCRdb keeps only in-frame clonotypes and omits some of them. This sample has more than 140,000 clones, with about 91% found just once. The sequence derives from an adult in good health. Specimen: peripheral blood, collected on day 0 of MenACWY control vaccination. The V and J genes are TRBV21-1 and TRBJ1-1. TRBV21-1 is labeled a pseudogene. CDR3 DNA sequence: TGTGCCAGCAGCCATGGGGGGGGCAACACTGAAGCTTTCTTT. It encodes CASSHGGGNTEAFF.